These 22 T cell receptor beta chains originate from one sample sequenced in a study of cytomegalovirus exposure and HLA in healthy donors. Use of 60 Vbeta and 13 Jbeta primers characterized the PCR. The repertoire was sequenced with immunoSEQ multiplex PCR; TCRdb's copy has only in-frame clones and lacks some. The repertoire holds some 120,000 clones, with around 70% as singletons. The sequencing sample was made of PBMCs. The receptors originated from a man aged 25 to 40 in good health and CMV-seropositive.

This clone was counted a few times. This rearrangement joins TRBV4-1 to TRBJ1-5; D is possibly TRBD1 (6 bases). This CDR3 region has 14 residues. Looked up from germline, CDR1 is MGHRA and CDR2 is YSYEKL. V lost 1 base, J lost 6 bases, and 10 bases lay in between. CDR3 coding DNA: TGCGCCAGCAGCCAAGTTGACAGGCGTCAGCCCCAGCATTTT. Protein product: CASSQVDRRQPQHF.

The rearrangement joins TRBV5-1 to TRBJ2-2, with 10 nucleotides matching TRBD2. From germline, CDR1 is SGHRS and CDR2 YFSETQ. V lost 0 bases to trimming and J lost 4 bases; unmatched junction nucleotides: 0. The CDR3 is made up of 15 amino acids. The CDR3: CASSLVAGGTGELFF. The CDR3 nucleotides are TGCGCCAGCAGCTTGGTAGCGGGAGGCACCGGGGAGCTGTTTTTT.

This chain joins TRBV27 and TRBJ2-1; D perhaps matches TRBD2 (5 bases). This CDR3 region has 11 residues. V was pared by 6 bases and J by 7 bases, with 7 bases between. Germline V gene data show CDR1 as MNHEY and CDR2 as SMNVEV (reference sequence). The CDR3: CASRLVNEQFF. The CDR3 DNA sequence: TGTGCCAGCAGACTAGTAAATGAGCAGTTCTTC.

The sample holds a few counts of this clone. The chain joins TRBV4-1 to TRBJ2-1; weak D call: TRBD1 (6 bases). The CDR3 is 16 amino acids. V lost 1 base to trimming and J lost 0 bases, with 10 bases between them. CDR1 is MGHRA and CDR2 is YSYEKL in the germline V gene. The CDR3 DNA follows: TGCGCCAGCAGCCAAGGCGGACAGTTCTCCTACAATGAGCAGTTCTTC. It translates to CASSQGGQFSYNEQFF.

The V and J genes are TRBV12-5 and TRBJ1-5, with 7 positions matching TRBD1. The V and J ends lost 5 bases and 4 bases, in that order; junction bases with no gene match: 2. Germline lookup yields CDR1 LGHNT and CDR2 FRNRAP. The CDR3 is 13 residues long. Written as DNA, the CDR3 is TGTGCTAGTGGTGTACAGGGGAATCAGCCCCAGCATTTT. Encoded protein: CASGVQGNQPQHF.

In DNA, the CDR3 is TGTGCTAGTGGTCCCCCGGCGGTCACTGAAGCTTTCTTT. Amino acids: CASGPPAVTEAFF. This chain uses TRBV12-5 with TRBJ1-1; D not resolved. Germline values: CDR1 LGHNT, CDR2 FRNRAP. V was clipped by 5 bases and J by 4 bases, with 11 bases between them. The CDR3 has 13 amino acids.

The V and J genes are TRBV10-3 and TRBJ2-5, with a possible D match to TRBD2 (6 bases). The last part of the DNA fits TRBJ2-7 better; the J call may be wrong. CDR3 length: 12 amino acids. The germline gives CDR1 ENHRY, CDR2 SYGVKD. The CDR3 DNA is TGTGCCATCGGAGGGACCTCCTACGAGCAGTACTTC. This translates into CAIGGTSYEQYF.

The genes are TRBV30 and TRBJ1-1; TRBD1 aligns across 11 bases. Trimming at V came to 4 bases and at J to 0 bases, leaving 7 bases not matched to a gene. This CDR3 is built from 16 residues. Germline V gene lookup returns CDR1 GTSNPN and CDR2 SVGIG (reference sequence). The CDR3 DNA reads as TGTGCCTGGAAGGGACAGGGGGTGGGCCTGAACACTGAAGCTTTCTTT. Protein sequence: CAWKGQGVGLNTEAFF.

This clone came up a few times. V and J are TRBV19 and TRBJ2-1; TRBD2 is a possible D gene (6 bases). CDR3 length: 16 amino acids. V lost 5 bases to trimming and J lost 5 bases, with 19 bases between them. Germline V CDR1 and CDR2: LNHDA, SQIVND (reference sequence). The CDR3 DNA follows: TGTGCCAGTAGTCTTCAGCCGGGAGTGTCCCACAATGAGCAGTTCTTC. As protein: CASSLQPGVSHNEQFF.

This chain uses TRBV2 with TRBJ2-4; TRBD2 aligns across 8 bases. With 6 bases clipped from V and 7 bases from J, the junction kept 2 bases outside the gene matches. Germline lookup yields CDR1 SNHLY and CDR2 FYNNEI. The CDR3 extends over 12 amino acids. This CDR3 reads CASSLAGNIQYF. CDR3 coding DNA: TGTGCCAGCAGCTTAGCGGGGAACATTCAGTACTTC.

This clone was observed a single time. The rearrangement joins TRBV5-4 to TRBJ1-2; D gene ambiguous. The germline V gene has CDR1 SGHNT and CDR2 YYREEE (reference sequence). The CDR3 has 14 amino acids. V was shortened by 3 bases and J by 2 bases, with 11 bases between the two germline ends. This chain's CDR3 is CASSYMARNYGYTF. The CDR3 nucleotides are TGTGCCAGCAGCTACATGGCCAGAAACTATGGCTACACCTTC.

The V call is TRBV2, the J call TRBJ2-1, with TRBD2 identical over 13 bases. Unmatched junction bases numbered 5, after V lost 6 bases and J lost 6 bases. This CDR3 has 15 amino acids. Per germline, CDR1 SNHLY and CDR2 FYNNEI. CDR3: CASRPGLAGTNEQFF. CDR3 nucleotide sequence: TGTGCCAGCAGGCCGGGACTAGCGGGGACCAATGAGCAGTTCTTC.

The V call is TRBV9, the J call TRBJ2-3; 10 bases agree with TRBD2. Germline V CDR1 and CDR2: SGDLS, YYNGEE. This CDR3 spans 17 amino acids. V dropped 4 bases and J dropped 4; count of bases not matched to a gene: 12. The CDR3 sequence is CASSLRLSGRGADTQYF. In nucleotides, the CDR3 is TGTGCCAGCAGCCTCCGTCTCAGCGGGAGGGGGGCAGATACGCAGTATTTT. Together with reference TRBV9 and TRBJ2-3, the CDR3 gives the full variable domain: DSGVTQTPKHLITATGQRVTLRCSPRSGDLSVYWYQQSLDQGLQFLIQYYNGEERAKGNILERFSAQQFPDLHSELNLSSLELGDSALYFCASSLRLSGRGADTQYFGPGTRLTVL.

This rearrangement joins TRBV7-6 to TRBJ2-2; possibly TRBD2 for D (5 bases). Germline-derived CDR1 and CDR2 are SGHVS and FNYEAQ. The CDR3 runs to 14 residues. Trimming shortened V by 8 bases and J by 4 bases, and 14 bases separated the two germline ends. The CDR3 DNA reads TGTGCCAGCGACATCGGGGTGGCCACCGGGGAGCTGTTTTTT. It encodes CASDIGVATGELFF.

This clone was seen a single time. The genes are TRBV21-1 and TRBJ2-1; TRBD1 is the table's D call and was not checked against the DNA. TRBV21-1 is assigned pseudogene status. The CDR3 is 12 amino acids. The CDR3 DNA reads as TGTGCCAGCACTACCGACAGAAATGAGCAGTTCTTC. Translated, it gives CASTTDRNEQFF.

This clone has only a few counts. The V call is TRBV2, the J call TRBJ1-1, with D perhaps TRBD1 (6 bases). The CDR3 runs to 13 residues. The V end was cut by 7 bases, the J end by 2 bases, with 11 bases between. Germline CDR1 and CDR2: SNHLY and FYNNEI. CDR3 sequence reads: CASKQGQNTEAFF. In nucleotides, the CDR3 is TGTGCCAGCAAACAGGGCCAAAACACTGAAGCTTTCTTT.

The V gene is TRBV4-3, the J gene TRBJ1-5; D possibly corresponds to TRBD1 (5 bases). The CDR3 sequence is 15 residues long. Germline V lookup: CDR1 LGHNA, CDR2 YSLEER. The V and J ends lost 1 base and 2 bases respectively, with 9 bases between them. CDR3 amino acids: CASSQGGRGNQPQHF. CDR3 coding DNA: TGCGCCAGCAGCCAAGGTGGCAGGGGCAATCAGCCCCAGCATTTT.

The chain combines TRBV11-1 with TRBJ2-5; weak D call: TRBD2 (5 bases). This CDR3 is 18 amino acids long. CDR1 SGHAT and CDR2 FQDESV come from the germline V gene (reference sequence). V shed 1 base and J shed 7 bases, with 25 bases lying between them. Here the CDR3 reads CASSLGFSGGPSRGTQYF. As DNA, the CDR3 is TGTGCCAGCAGCTTAGGCTTCTCGGGCGGGCCTTCTAGAGGGACCCAGTACTTC.

The V gene is TRBV30, the J gene TRBJ2-6; D ambiguous. The CDR3 loop spans 15 amino acids. The ends were cut back, 2 bases at V and 2 bases at J, with 10 bases in the middle. The germline V gene encodes CDR1 GTSNPN and CDR2 SVGIG (reference sequence). The CDR3 reads CAWSLSGAGANVLTF. CDR3 in DNA: TGTGCCTGGAGTCTTTCGGGTGCTGGGGCCAACGTCCTGACTTTC.

This chain joins TRBV6-4 and TRBJ1-5; D remains ambiguous. CDR1 is MRHNA and CDR2 is SNTAGT in the germline V gene. Trimming removed 5 bases from V and 4 bases from J, with 9 bases in between. This CDR3 region has 13 residues. Here the CDR3 DNA reads TGTGCCAGCAGTCGTGGGAGGAATCAGCCCCAGCATTTT. Amino acids: CASSRGRNQPQHF.

The rearrangement uses TRBV7-9 and TRBJ1-2; the match to TRBD1 covers 8 bases. V was pared by 6 bases and J by 3 bases, with 3 bases of the junction left unmatched. This CDR3 spans 13 amino acids. CDR1 is SEHNR and CDR2 is FQNEAQ in the germline V gene (reference sequence). The CDR3 region has the DNA TGTGCCAGCAGATCGGACAGGGACTATGGCTACACCTTC. It codes for CASRSDRDYGYTF. The variable domain in full, completed from reference TRBV7-9 and TRBJ1-2, reads DTGVSQNPRHKITKRGQNVTFRCDPISEHNRLYWYRQTLGQGPEFLTYFQNEAQLEKSRLLSDRFSAERPKGSFSTLEIQRTEQGDSAMYLCASRSDRDYGYTFGSGTRLTVV.

The V call is TRBV11-3, the J call TRBJ2-5; 8 positions agree with TRBD2. This CDR3 spans 16 amino acids. Germline loops: CDR1 SGHNT, CDR2 YENEEA. Germline trimming cut 3 bases from V and 3 bases from J; bases unmatched to any gene: 9. CDR3 region: CASSFFITSGKETQYF. The CDR3 coding sequence is TGTGCCAGCAGCTTTTTTATCACTAGCGGAAAAGAGACCCAGTACTTC.